The rows below give T cell receptor beta chains drawn from one sample of a study of blood T cell repertoires in COVID-19. TCRdb's table, derived via immunoSEQ multiplex PCR, lists solely in-frame clones and lacks some. The data show approximately 300,000 clones, around 86% seen once. The sample comprised PBMCs or T cells enriched from blood (not recorded which). The source of these receptors is a woman between 18 and 29 years old who had recovered from COVID-19. CDR3s leave out the opening cysteine and the closing phenylalanine or tryptophan.

j_gene,v_gene,CDR3aa
TRBJ2-6,TRBV9,ASSPQSGGANVLT
TRBJ1-2,TRBV19,ASRTRGGNYGYT
TRBJ2-7,TRBV27,ASSSGGLYEQY
TRBJ1-2,TRBV10-2,ASSESAGAGYGYT
TRBJ2-3,TRBV9,ASSVTSGRTDTQY
TRBJ1-1,TRBV30,AWSVKEAGNTEAF
TRBJ1-1,TRBV6-1,ASSEQGFQNTEAF
TRBJ1-1,TRBV27,ASSANRDRLLEAF
TRBJ2-6,TRBV27,ASRGPGLQANVLT
TRBJ1-6,TRBV7-2,ASSAYLGQGNSPLH
TRBJ2-7,TRBV5-1,ASAVTAESYEQY
TRBJ2-5,TRBV10-3,AISEGRGQETQY
TRBJ1-6,TRBV25-1,ASSPPGWGNSPLH
TRBJ1-1,TRBV11-2,ASSLDHRRGRWDTEAF
TRBJ2-7,TRBV5-1,ASSRGQGASYEQY
TRBJ2-3,TRBV27,ASSPRTGGTDTQY
TRBJ1-2,TRBV19,ATAGQGEGYGYT
TRBJ1-1,TRBV12-2,ASRLPTRTGMANTEAF
TRBJ2-7,TRBV7-9,ASSFVPTGTYEQY
TRBJ1-4,TRBV7-2,ASSLGGQTSNEKLF